The 20 T cell receptor beta chains below were found in one sample sequenced in a study of patients and donors after allogeneic stem cell transplantation. Using its own MiXCR run on the RT-PCR reads, TCRdb lists one record per CDR3 protein. The sample shows about 400,000 distinct CDR3 sequences, approximately 16% of them seen only once. Sequencing used blood, either unsorted or a sorted T cell fraction (not recorded which). All receptors come from a human donor who was either an allogeneic HSCT recipient or a stem cell or donor lymphocyte infusion donor (not recorded which). It is not recorded whose cells these are; they may come from a transplant donor.

The rearrangement uses TRBV5-1 and TRBJ1-4, with TRBD1 identical over 10 bases. Trimming cost V 2 bases and J 7 bases; bases outside gene matches: 2. There are 14 residues in the CDR3. Germline-derived CDR1 and CDR2 are SGHRS and YFSETQ. The CDR3 region has the DNA TGCGCCAGCAGCTTTGGGACAGGGGCTGAAAAACTGTTTTTT. Its protein product is CASSFGTGAEKLFF.

The chain links TRBV28 to TRBJ2-7; D remains ambiguous. Germline CDR1 MDHEN, CDR2 SYDVKM. V was clipped by 1 base and J by 1 base, with 11 bases between them. The CDR3 is 15 residues long. CDR3 nucleotides: TGTGCCAGCAGTTTATTTGGAAGGGTGTCCTACGAGCAGTACTTC. Its translation is CASSLFGRVSYEQYF. Full variable domain (rest looked up from reference TRBV28 and TRBJ2-7): DVKVTQSSRYLVKRTGEKVFLECVQDMDHENMFWYRQDPGLGLRLIYFSYDVKMKEKGDIPEGYSVSREKKERFSLILESASTNQTSMYLCASSLFGRVSYEQYFGPGTRLTVT.

The V and J genes are TRBV5-1 and TRBJ1-4; tentatively, D is TRBD1 (6 bases). From germline, CDR1 is SGHRS and CDR2 YFSETQ. V shed 2 bases and J shed 8 bases, with 13 bases lying between them. The CDR3 extends over 14 amino acids. This CDR3 is CASSLVGAGEKLFF. The CDR3 coding sequence is TGCGCCAGCAGCTTAGTGGGGGCGGGCGAAAAACTGTTTTTT.

The chain is built from TRBV3-1 and TRBJ2-5; D unresolved. V lost 4 bases and J 4 bases, leaving 16 bases between the germline ends. This CDR3 spans 15 amino acids. Germline values: CDR1 LGHDT, CDR2 YNNKEL (reference sequence). The CDR3 bases are TGTGCCAGCAGCCGACCTCTGTCACCTGGAGAGACCCAGTACTTC. Amino acid sequence: CASSRPLSPGETQYF.

This chain links TRBV6-1 with TRBJ2-2, with TRBD2 identical over 7 bases. Germline lookup yields CDR1 MNHNS and CDR2 SASEGT. Unmatched junction bases numbered 7, after V lost 5 bases and J lost 7 bases. The CDR3 loop spans 14 amino acids. The CDR3 DNA reads TGTGCCAGCAGTCTGGCCGGGGGGTACGGGGAGCTGTTTTTT. Translating it yields CASSLAGGYGELFF.

Ten or more counts support this clonotype. The V gene is TRBV4-1, the J gene TRBJ2-7; 8 bases agree with TRBD1. This CDR3 spans 15 amino acids. Per the germline V gene, CDR1 is MGHRA and CDR2 is YSYEKL. The V segment lost 4 bases and the J segment 4 bases; nucleotides outside the gene matches: 9. In nucleotides, the CDR3 is TGCGCCAGCAGCCTAGCCGGGACAGGCACTTACGAGCAGTACTTC. Protein product: CASSLAGTGTYEQYF.

A few counts support this clonotype. The CDR3 bases are TGCGCCAGCAGCCAGACAGGGCGTGGAGAAAAACTGTTTTTT. Its translation: CASSQTGRGEKLFF. This chain uses TRBV5-1 with TRBJ1-4; 7 bases are shared with TRBD1. This CDR3 is 14 amino acids long. After removal of 4 bases from V and 8 bases from J, the junction contained 8 bases not matched to a gene. In germline, CDR1 is SGHRS, CDR2 YFSETQ.

The CDR3 DNA follows: TGCGCCAGCAGCCCGCTTTTGAGGGCGAGTCAAGAGACCCAGTACTTC. Residues: CASSPLLRASQETQYF. V is TRBV4-1 and J is TRBJ2-5; TRBD2 is a possible D gene (5 bases). Germline V gene lookup returns CDR1 MGHRA and CDR2 YSYEKL. CDR3 size: 16 residues. V was pared by 4 bases and J by 2 bases, with 17 bases between.

This clonotype turned up a few times. The chain employs TRBV7-2 and TRBJ2-5, with TRBD2 matching 8 bases. The CDR3 runs 15 residues. Losses at the gene ends were 2 bases for V and 4 bases for J; bases not matched to a gene: 6. Looked up from germline, CDR1 is SGHTA and CDR2 is FQGNSA. CDR3 region: CASSLSRGLGETQYF. The CDR3, as DNA: TGTGCCAGCAGCTTATCGCGGGGACTAGGAGAGACCCAGTACTTC.

This clonotype was observed a handful of times. V is TRBV20-1 and J is TRBJ2-7; TRBD1 agrees at 8 bases. This CDR3 has 13 amino acids. CDR1 and CDR2 (germline): DFQATT, SNEGSKA (reference sequence). V was clipped by 3 bases and J by 1 base; unmatched bases: 2. CDR3 loop: CSARDRESYEQYF. In DNA, the CDR3 is TGCAGTGCTAGGGACAGGGAATCCTACGAGCAGTACTTC.

The V gene is TRBV2, the J gene TRBJ2-7; 10 positions match TRBD2. After removal of 0 bases from V and 2 bases from J, the junction contained 4 bases not matched to a gene. The germline gives CDR1 SNHLY, CDR2 FYNNEI. The CDR3 sequence is 16 residues long. This CDR3 reads CASSEALSGGAYEQYF. CDR3 DNA sequence: TGTGCCAGCAGTGAAGCGCTCAGCGGGGGGGCCTACGAGCAGTACTTC.

J is TRBJ2-3 and V is TRBV20-1; D tentatively fits TRBD1 or TRBD2 (5 bases each). Germline CDR1 is DFQATT and CDR2 is SNEGSKA (reference sequence). The CDR3 length is 15 residues. V was cut by 0 bases and J by 6 bases, with 16 bases left in between. The CDR3 DNA sequence: TGCAGTGCTAGAGATGCCGGCGGGCCAGGGGATACGCAGTATTTT. It translates to CSARDAGGPGDTQYF.

A few counts support this clonotype. The chain carries TRBV24-1 and TRBJ2-1; D is unresolved. This CDR3 contains 13 residues. Trimming took 3 bases from V and 6 from J, leaving 8 bases between them. In germline, CDR1 is KGHDR, CDR2 SFDVKD. In DNA, the CDR3 is TGTGCCACCAGTGATCTATGGGGCAATGAGCAGTTCTTC. It yields the protein CATSDLWGNEQFF.

By proportion, this clonotype is medium-sized. This sequence joins TRBV15 and TRBJ2-2; possible D gene TRBD2, 5 bases. The CDR3 extends over 17 amino acids. Germline V gives CDR1 LNHNV, CDR2 YYDKDF (reference sequence). The ends were cut back, 3 bases at V and 2 bases at J, with 16 bases in the middle. CDR3 sequence (DNA): TGTGCCACCAGCAGTGGGTGGGCCGGGATTAACACCGGGGAGCTGTTTTTT. It is translated as CATSSGWAGINTGELFF.

This clonotype occurred a few times. This chain connects TRBV29-1 to TRBJ1-1; no clear D. The germline V gene has CDR1 SQVTM and CDR2 ANQGSEA. V lost 6 bases, J lost 0 bases, and 8 bases lay in between. This CDR3 is built from 12 residues. The CDR3 here is CSVGELNTEAFF. The CDR3 DNA reads TGCAGCGTAGGAGAGTTGAACACTGAAGCTTTCTTT.

The rearrangement joins TRBV7-9 to TRBJ2-5; D is possibly TRBD1 (5 bases). Germline lookup yields CDR1 SEHNR and CDR2 FQNEAQ (reference sequence). The CDR3 runs 15 residues. Trimming took off 2 bases at V and 5 bases at J, with 15 bases between the two ends. CDR3 in amino acids: CASSLWSGPRETQYF. CDR3 DNA: TGTGCCAGCAGCTTATGGTCAGGGCCTAGGGAGACCCAGTACTTC.

This clonotype came up many times. This sequence joins TRBV29-1 and TRBJ2-2; 8 bases align to TRBD2. J was trimmed by 7 bases and V by 8 bases; bases with no gene match: 9. Per the germline V gene, CDR1 is SQVTM and CDR2 is ANQGSEA. The CDR3 is 13 residues long. The CDR3 region is CSLTRGGSGELFF. Here the CDR3 DNA reads TGCAGCCTCACACGGGGGGGTAGCGGGGAGCTGTTTTTT.

This clonotype was observed a few times. The CDR3 DNA sequence: TGTGCCAGCGGAACAGCTCTCACCTACGAGCAGTACTTC. Its protein product is CASGTALTYEQYF. V usage is TRBV2 and J usage is TRBJ2-7; D is undetermined. This CDR3 is built from 13 residues. The V and J ends lost 8 bases and 2 bases respectively, with 13 bases between them. CDR1 is SNHLY and CDR2 is FYNNEI in the germline V gene.

In its sample, this clonotype was seen many times. V and J are TRBV5-1 and TRBJ2-7; 8 bases agree with TRBD1. The V segment lost 7 bases and the J segment 4 bases; nucleotides outside the gene matches: 7. This CDR3 has 13 amino acids. The germline V gene has CDR1 SGHRS and CDR2 YFSETQ. The CDR3 bases are TGCGCCAGCCACCAGGACAGGGCATACGAGCAGTACTTC. Encoded protein: CASHQDRAYEQYF.

With regard to this clonotype: A much larger clone lies one base from this, so it may be a read error. The chain joins TRBV7-8 to TRBJ1-1; 7 bases are shared with TRBD1. This CDR3 is 16 amino acids long. The V gene end was trimmed by 1 base and the J gene end by 7 bases; junction bases not matched to a gene: 12. The germline V gene has CDR1 SGHVS and CDR2 FQNEAQ. The CDR3 protein is CASSLGSRDRQLEAFF. In DNA, the CDR3 is TGTGCCAGCAGCTTAGGAAGCCGGGACAGACAACTTGAAGCTTTCTTT.